A selection of T cell receptor beta chains follows, all from one sample in a study of CD8+CD57+ T cells in acquired aplastic anemia. TCRdb reprocessed the reads via MiXCR and lists one record per CDR3 protein. The sample includes 120,000 or so distinct CDR3 sequences, around 48% of them seen just once. Sequenced sample: sorted CD4+, CD8+, or CD8+CD57+ T cells (not recorded which) from PBMCs. The source is a human donor in good health, serving as a control. Both conserved end residues are trimmed from each CDR3. Clone size appears in some rows only: once, few, many, or a class for an expanded clone.

v_gene	len	abundance	j_gene	CDR3aa
TRBV11-1	13	-	TRBJ2-1	ASSPAGGPLYEQF
TRBV10-3	13	-	TRBJ2-3	ANRESSLAVDTQY
TRBV9	12	-	TRBJ2-5	ASSRSGLEETQY
TRBV19	11	few	TRBJ2-7	ASTGRSSYEQY
TRBV20-1	12	many	TRBJ2-7	SARGLAGNYEQY
TRBV20-1	9	few	TRBJ2-5	SADGRETQY
TRBV13	12	-	TRBJ2-7	ASSPAGTDYEQY
TRBV20-1	12	many	TRBJ1-1	SARRGGMNTEAF
TRBV9	15	-	TRBJ1-1	ASSPPGARELNTEAF
TRBV6-2/TRBV6-3	15	-	TRBJ1-6	ASSRSRGQAYNSPLH
TRBV6-4	13	once	TRBJ2-3	ASSSGDRSTDTQY
TRBV29-1	10	-	TRBJ2-3	SGGQGTDTQY
TRBV19	14	many	TRBJ1-2	ASSIGSGVENAGYT
TRBV7-3	13	-	TRBJ2-5	ASSLGTSGQETQY
TRBV7-2	12	-	TRBJ2-3	ASSAAGGKDTQY
TRBV19	12	-	TRBJ2-5	ASSFGTGQETQY
TRBV6-5	12	few	TRBJ2-3	ASSYSLGTSGVY
TRBV11-3	12	once	TRBJ1-2	ASSHYRDNYGHT
TRBV19	13	-	TRBJ2-5	ASSIGGGPVETQY
TRBV7-8	11	-	TRBJ1-2	ASRVGGDYGYT
TRBV15	12	-	TRBJ1-6	ATKFGTGDSPLH
TRBV10-3	14	many	TRBJ2-7	AASLGGGGGSYEQY
TRBV10-3	12	-	TRBJ1-1	ASSFTQADTEAF
TRBV11-2	13	-	TRBJ1-1	ASSSPRQPNTEAF
TRBV30	11	-	TRBJ2-7	AWSLSGIAGPY
TRBV24-1	11	-	TRBJ1-2	ATTPGPNYGYT
TRBV29-1	10	-	TRBJ2-3	SVKTTTDTQY
TRBV15	11	many	TRBJ2-7	ATSRDRQTEQY
TRBV5-1	12	once	TRBJ1-1	ASSLASDSPEAF